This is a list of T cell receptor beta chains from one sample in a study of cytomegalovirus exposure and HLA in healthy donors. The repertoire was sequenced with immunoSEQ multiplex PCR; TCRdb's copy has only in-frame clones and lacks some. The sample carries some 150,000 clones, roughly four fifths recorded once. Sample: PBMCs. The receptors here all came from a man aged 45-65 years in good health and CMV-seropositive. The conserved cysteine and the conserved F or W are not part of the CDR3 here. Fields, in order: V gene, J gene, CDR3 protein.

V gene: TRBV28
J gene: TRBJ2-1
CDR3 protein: ASSVVSYNEQF

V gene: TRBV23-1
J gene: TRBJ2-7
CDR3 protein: ASSQSHRDRACNGDEQY

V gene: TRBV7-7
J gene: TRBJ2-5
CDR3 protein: ASSPGQGFGETQY

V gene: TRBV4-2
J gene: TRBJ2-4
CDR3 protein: ASSQEERLAEAKNIQY

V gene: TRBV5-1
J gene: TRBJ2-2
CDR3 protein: ASSPPGQGNTGELF

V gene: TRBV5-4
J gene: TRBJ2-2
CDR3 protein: ASSSPGTGTHTGELF

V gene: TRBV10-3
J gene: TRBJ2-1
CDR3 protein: AIRTSSGGGVNEQF

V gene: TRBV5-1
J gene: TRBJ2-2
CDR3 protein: ASSLSGTSGSTGELF

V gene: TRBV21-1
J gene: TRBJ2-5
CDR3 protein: ASSKAGQGAETQY

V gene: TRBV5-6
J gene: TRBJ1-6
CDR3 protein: ASITSRDRVSPLH

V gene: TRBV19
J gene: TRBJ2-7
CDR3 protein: ASSHTSGRSYEQY

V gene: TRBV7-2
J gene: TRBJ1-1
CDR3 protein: ASSLGPPGNTEAF

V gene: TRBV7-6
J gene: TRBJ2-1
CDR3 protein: ASSRGGYNEQF

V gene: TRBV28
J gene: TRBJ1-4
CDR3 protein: ASLPGQGIEKLF

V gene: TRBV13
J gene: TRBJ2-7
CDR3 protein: ASSSGGGQGVFSSYEQY

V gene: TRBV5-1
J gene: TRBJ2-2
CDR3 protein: ASTPPQLAGVVGTGELF

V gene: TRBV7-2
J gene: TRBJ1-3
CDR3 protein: ASGQGAGNTIY

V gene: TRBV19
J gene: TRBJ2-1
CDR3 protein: ASSLTGGSEPYGF

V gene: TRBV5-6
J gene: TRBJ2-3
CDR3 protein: ASSLRAGIDTQY

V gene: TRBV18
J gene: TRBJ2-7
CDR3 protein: ASSPGTSGGYEQY

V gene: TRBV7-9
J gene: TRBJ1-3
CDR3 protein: ASSLVGGSSGNTIY

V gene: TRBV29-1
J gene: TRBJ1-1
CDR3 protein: SAGQGSTEAF

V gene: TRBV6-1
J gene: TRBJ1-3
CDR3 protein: ASRQGAGNTIY

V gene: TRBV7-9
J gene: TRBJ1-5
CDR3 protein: ASSAPGQGRNQPQH

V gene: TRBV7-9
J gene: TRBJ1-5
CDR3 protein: ASSLGAPVYSNQPQH

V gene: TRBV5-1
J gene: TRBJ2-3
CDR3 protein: ASFPGGSDTQY

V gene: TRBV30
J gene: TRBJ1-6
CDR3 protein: AWTSQGDSPLH

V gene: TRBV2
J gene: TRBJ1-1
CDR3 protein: ASIGQAGGAF

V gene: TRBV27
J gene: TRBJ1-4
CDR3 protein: ASSFSGQINEKLF

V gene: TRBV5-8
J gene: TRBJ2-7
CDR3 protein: ASSLDATGGEEQY

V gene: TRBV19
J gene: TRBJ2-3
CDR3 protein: ASSSGTSGGDTQY

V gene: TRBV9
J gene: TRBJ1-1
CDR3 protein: ASSETAGTEAF

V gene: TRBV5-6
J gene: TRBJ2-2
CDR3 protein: ASTFGTGVDTGELF

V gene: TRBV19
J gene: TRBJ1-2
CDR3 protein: ASSPLGGIGDYT

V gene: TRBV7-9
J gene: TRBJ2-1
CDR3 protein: ASSLVAGSGSEQF

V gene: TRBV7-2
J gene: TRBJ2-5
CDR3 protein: ASSLAGGETQY

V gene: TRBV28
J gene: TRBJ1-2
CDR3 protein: ASGQYRVNYGYT

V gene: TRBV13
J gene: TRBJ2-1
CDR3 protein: ASSPPAGEHNEQF

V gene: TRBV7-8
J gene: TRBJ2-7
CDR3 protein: ASSLPPYEQY

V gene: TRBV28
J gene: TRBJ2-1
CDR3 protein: ASRPPGEGSRQF

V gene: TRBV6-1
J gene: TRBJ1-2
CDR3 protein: ASSDWGDRSLVDGYT

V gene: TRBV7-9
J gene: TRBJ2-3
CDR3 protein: ASSTGQGVDTQY

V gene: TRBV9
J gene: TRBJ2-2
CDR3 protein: ASSATGISPSGELF

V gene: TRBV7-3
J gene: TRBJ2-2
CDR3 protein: ASSPTVTGELF

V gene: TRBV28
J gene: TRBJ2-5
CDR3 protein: ASTARGGGETQY

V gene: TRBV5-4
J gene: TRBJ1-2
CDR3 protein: ASSPFRQGNYGYT

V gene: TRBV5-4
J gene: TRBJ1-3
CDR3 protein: ASSFWTGGKGNTIY

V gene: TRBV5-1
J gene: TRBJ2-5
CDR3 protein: ASRVQETQY

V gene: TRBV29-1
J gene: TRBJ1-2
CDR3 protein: SVEKDRGGYT

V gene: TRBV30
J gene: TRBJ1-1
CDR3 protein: AWSVQGNTEAF

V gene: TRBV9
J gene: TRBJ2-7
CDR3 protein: ASSVDPTGTEQY

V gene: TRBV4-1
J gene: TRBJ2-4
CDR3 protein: ASSPGTGYGIQY

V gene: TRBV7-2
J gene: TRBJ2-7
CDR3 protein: ASSYDRGHEQY

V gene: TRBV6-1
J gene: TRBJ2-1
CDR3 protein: ASTLSGSSYNEQF

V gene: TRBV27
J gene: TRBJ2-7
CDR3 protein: ASSLEGNYEQY

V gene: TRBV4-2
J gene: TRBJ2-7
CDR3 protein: ASSLGLAGEQY

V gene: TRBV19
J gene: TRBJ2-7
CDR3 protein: ASSIRTGLGIYEQY

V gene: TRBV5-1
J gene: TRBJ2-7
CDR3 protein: ASSLAGGASYEQY

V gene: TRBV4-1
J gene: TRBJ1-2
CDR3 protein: ASSQIDATGYT

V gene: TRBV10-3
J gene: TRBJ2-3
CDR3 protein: AISPSGAQTDTQY